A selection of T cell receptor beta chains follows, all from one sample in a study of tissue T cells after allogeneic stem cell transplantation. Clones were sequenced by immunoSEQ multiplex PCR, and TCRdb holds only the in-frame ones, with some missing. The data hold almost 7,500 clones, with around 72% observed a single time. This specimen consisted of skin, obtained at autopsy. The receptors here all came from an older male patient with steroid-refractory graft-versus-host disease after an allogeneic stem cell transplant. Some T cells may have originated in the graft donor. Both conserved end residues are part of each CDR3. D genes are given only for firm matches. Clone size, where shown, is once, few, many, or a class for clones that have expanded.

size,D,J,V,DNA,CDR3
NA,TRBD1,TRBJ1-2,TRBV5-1,TGCGCCAGCAGCTACGGGACAGGGGTCGACGACTATGGCTACACCTTC,CASSYGTGVDDYGYTF
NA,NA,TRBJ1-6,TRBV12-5,TGTGCTAGTGGTTCGCACCCCGACCCTGGCTGGAATTCACCCCTCCACTTT,CASGSHPDPGWNSPLHF
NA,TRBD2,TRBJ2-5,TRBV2,TGTGCCAGCAGGGTGCCGGAGGTGTTTCAGCGAGCGGGGAGCCGGGAGACCCAGTACTTC,CASRVPEVFQRAGSRETQYF
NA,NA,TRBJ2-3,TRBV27,TGTGCCAGCGCCGGGGCAGATACGCAGTATTTT,CASAGADTQYF
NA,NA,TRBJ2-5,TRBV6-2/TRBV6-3,TGTGCCAGCAGTTACGCGACAGAAGAGACCCAGTACTTC,CASSYATEETQYF
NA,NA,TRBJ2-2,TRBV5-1,TGCGCCAGCAGCTTGGGCGGGAACACCGGGGAGCTGTTTTTT,CASSLGGNTGELFF
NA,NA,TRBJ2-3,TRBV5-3,TGTGCCAGAAGCCTGGGCGGGGGCTTCTCTTTTCGCTTTCGTACTAGCACAGATACGCAGTATTTT,CARSLGGGFSFRFRTSTDTQYF
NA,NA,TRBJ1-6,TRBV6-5,TGTGCCAGCAGCAAAACAGGGCGGAATTCACCCCTCCACTTT,CASSKTGRNSPLHF
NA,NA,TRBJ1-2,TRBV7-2,TGTGCCAGCAGCCCCTTAACTGGGGGATCGGGCTACACCTTC,CASSPLTGGSGYTF
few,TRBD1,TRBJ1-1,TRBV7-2,TGTGCCAGCAGCTTAGGGTGGACAGGGGAGACTTTCTTT,CASSLGWTGETFF
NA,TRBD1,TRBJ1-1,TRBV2,TGTGCCAGCAGTACAGGGGTCGCGAACACTGAAGCTTTCTTT,CASSTGVANTEAFF
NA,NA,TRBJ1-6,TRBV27,TGTGCCAGCAGTTTAGGGCAGTATTCACCCCTCCACTTT,CASSLGQYSPLHF
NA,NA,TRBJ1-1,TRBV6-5,TGTGCCAGCAGTTTCTCAGTGAACACTGAAGCTTTCTTT,CASSFSVNTEAFF
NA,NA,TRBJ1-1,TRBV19,TGTGCCAGTAGTATATCAGTGAACACTGAAGCTTTCTTT,CASSISVNTEAFF
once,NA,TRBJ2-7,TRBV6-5,TGTGCCAGCCCAGGTCCCTACGAGCAGTACTTC,CASPGPYEQYF
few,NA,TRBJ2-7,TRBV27,TGTGCCAGCAAAGGGCCGCTAAGGAACGGTGGATACGAGCAGTACTTC,CASKGPLRNGGYEQYF
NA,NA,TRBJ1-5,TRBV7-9,TGTGCCAGCAGCTCAGTAGGGGGAGGACTAGGGCAGCCCCAGCATTTT,CASSSVGGGLGQPQHF
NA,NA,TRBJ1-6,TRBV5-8,TGTGCCAGCAGCTTTGACGGCCCAATCCGGGCCCTCCACTTT,CASSFDGPIRALHF
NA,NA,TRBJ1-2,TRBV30,TGTGCCTGGATGCCAGGGGCCTATGGCTACACCTTC,CAWMPGAYGYTF
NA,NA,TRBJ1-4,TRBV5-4,TGTGCCAGCAGTCCTGACAGCTACTCAACTAATGAAAAACTGTTTTTT,CASSPDSYSTNEKLFF
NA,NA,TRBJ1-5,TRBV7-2,TGTGCCAGCAGCTTAAGAACTACCATTTATCAGCCCCAGCATTTT,CASSLRTTIYQPQHF
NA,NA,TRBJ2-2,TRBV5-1,TGCGCCACACGACCATTTTCTTATGGGGAGCTGTTTTTT,CATRPFSYGELFF
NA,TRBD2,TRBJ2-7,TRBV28,TGTGCCAGCAGTCCGCCCCCAGATAGCGGGGGGGAAGAGCAGTACTTC,CASSPPPDSGGEEQYF
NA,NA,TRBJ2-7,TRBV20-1,TGCAGTGCTAGTGGCAGGGGGGGATACGAGCAGTACTTC,CSASGRGGYEQYF
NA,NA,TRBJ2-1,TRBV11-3,TGTGCCAGCAGCCCGTGGATGTACAATGAGCAGTTCTTC,CASSPWMYNEQFF
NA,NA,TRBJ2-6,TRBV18,TGTGCCAGCTCCGTACCGGGGCGGAGCCCCTCTGGGGCCAACGTCCTGACTTTC,CASSVPGRSPSGANVLTF
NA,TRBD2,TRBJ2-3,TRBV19,TGTGCCAGTAGTAAACAGCGGGGAGTGTCGATCACAGATACGCAGTATTTT,CASSKQRGVSITDTQYF
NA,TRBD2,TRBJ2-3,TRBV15,TGTGCCACCAGCCATACGGGACTTAGCGGGGGACGAGGGCAGTATTTT,CATSHTGLSGGRGQYF
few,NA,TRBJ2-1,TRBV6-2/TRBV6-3,TGTGCCAGCAGTCCCGGACTAACAGCCTACAATGAGCAGTTCTTC,CASSPGLTAYNEQFF
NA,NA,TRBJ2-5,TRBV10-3,TGTGCCATCAGTGATGCGTATGAGACCCAGTACTTC,CAISDAYETQYF
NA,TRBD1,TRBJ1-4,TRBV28,TGTGCCAGCAGTCGGACAGGGGCGACTAATGAAAAACTGTTTTTT,CASSRTGATNEKLFF
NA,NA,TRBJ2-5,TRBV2,TGTGCCAGCAGTGAACTGGGCCAACAAGAGACCCAGTACTTC,CASSELGQQETQYF
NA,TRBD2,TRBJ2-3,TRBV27,TGTGCCAGCAGTGGGCAAGATGTGGGACTAGCGGGGGGCACAGATACGCAGTATTTT,CASSGQDVGLAGGTDTQYF
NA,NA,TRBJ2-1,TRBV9,TGTGCCAGCAGCGCTCCCCCGGGGGAAGGGTACAATGAGCAGTTCTTC,CASSAPPGEGYNEQFF
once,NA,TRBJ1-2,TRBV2,TGTGCCAGCACTCTGGGGGTTGGCTACACCTTC,CASTLGVGYTF
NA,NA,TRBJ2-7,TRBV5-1,TGCGCCAGCAGCTTGGGGACAGATAAGACCTACGAGCAGTACTTC,CASSLGTDKTYEQYF
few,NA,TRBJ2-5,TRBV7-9,TGTGCCAGCAGCGGCTGGGAGACCCAGTACTTC,CASSGWETQYF
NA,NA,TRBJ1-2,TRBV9,TGTGCCAGCAGCTCAGACAGGTTTTCTGACCTCTATGGCTACACCTTC,CASSSDRFSDLYGYTF
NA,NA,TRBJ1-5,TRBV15,TGTGCCACCAGTAAAACTACAGGCAATCAGCCCCAGCATTTT,CATSKTTGNQPQHF
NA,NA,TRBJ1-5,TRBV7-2,TGTGCCAGCAGTTGGGGTTGGGGGAGCAATCAGCCCCAGCATTTT,CASSWGWGSNQPQHF
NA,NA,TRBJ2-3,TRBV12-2,TGTGCAAGTCGCCCCCATCGCTCTAGCGGGGTCTGCACAGATACGCAGTATTTT,CASRPHRSSGVCTDTQYF
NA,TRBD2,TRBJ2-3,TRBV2,TGTGCCAGCCGTCCCCCTACGGGGGGGCCGAGGGATACGCAGTATTTT,CASRPPTGGPRDTQYF
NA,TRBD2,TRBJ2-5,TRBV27,TGTGCCAGCCCAACACGACTAGCGCGGTACCAAGAGACCCAGTACTTC,CASPTRLARYQETQYF